This passage covers 10 T cell receptor beta chains from one sample sequenced in a study of blood T cell repertoires in COVID-19 (dated by TCRdb to the early 2020s). Receptors were amplified or captured by the immunoSEQ multiplex PCR assay. The table comes from immuneACCESS by way of TCRdb, which keeps in-frame sequences with V and J called. Part of the clones is missing from these tables; in studies checked, under half for an unresolved V gene and the rest for unknown reasons. This sample gives around 60,000 clones in total; about 86% of them show up just once. The top ten constitute around 1.2% of the sample. The sample taken for sequencing was peripheral blood. These receptors originate from a man between 40 and 49 years old with acute or convalescent COVID-19.

V gene TRBV29-1 combines with J gene TRBJ2-7; D is perhaps TRBD1 (5 bases). Germline V lookup: CDR1 SQVTM, CDR2 ANQGSEA. Trimming shortened V by 6 bases and J by 5 bases, and 26 bases separated the two germline ends. The CDR3 loop spans 16 amino acids. CDR3 nucleotide sequence: TGCAGCGTCGATTTAGATGAGAGCAGGGAATTCCACGAGCAGTACTTC. Its translation is CSVDLDESREFHEQYF.

This chain uses TRBV11-2 with TRBJ1-2, with TRBD1 matching 9 bases. This CDR3 contains 14 residues. Trimming took 3 bases from V and 2 from J; bases not matched to a gene: 1. Per germline, CDR1 SGHAT and CDR2 FQNNGV. Here the CDR3 DNA reads TGTGCCAGCAGCTTCGGACAGGGGAACTATGGCTACACCTTC. As protein: CASSFGQGNYGYTF. Based on the CDR3 plus reference TRBV11-2 and TRBJ1-2, the full variable domain is EAGVAQSPRYKIIEKRQSVAFWCNPISGHATLYWYQQILGQGPKLLIQFQNNGVVDDSQLPKDRFSAERLKGVDSTLKIQPAKLEDSAVYLCASSFGQGNYGYTFGSGTRLTVV.

This clone was counted a single time. The V and J genes are TRBV30 and TRBJ2-7, with a possible D match to TRBD1 (6 bases). The ends were cut back, 2 bases at V and 4 bases at J, with 9 bases in the middle. CDR1 and CDR2 from the germline V gene are GTSNPN and SVGIG (reference sequence). There are 12 residues in the CDR3. CDR3 coding DNA: TGTGCCTGGAGTCAGGGGTGGTACGAGCAGTACTTC. It translates to CAWSQGWYEQYF. Full variable domain (missing parts from reference TRBV30 and TRBJ2-7): SQTIHQWPATLVQPVGSPLSLECTVEGTSNPNLYWYRQAAGRGLQLLFYSVGIGQISSEVPQNLSASRPQDRQFILSSKKLLLSDSGFYLCAWSQGWYEQYFGPGTRLTVT.

V is TRBV11-2 and J is TRBJ1-4, with D hard to call. The CDR3 consists of 15 residues. V was shortened by 5 bases and J by 4 bases, with 14 bases between the two germline ends. The germline gives CDR1 SGHAT, CDR2 FQNNGV. The CDR3 region is CASSRKTGNNEKLFF. In nucleotides, the CDR3 is TGTGCCAGCAGCCGAAAGACGGGTAATAATGAAAAACTGTTTTTT.

This clone was recorded once. J is TRBJ2-1 and V is TRBV4-1, with D possibly TRBD2 on 7 matching bases. CDR3 length equals 20 residues. CDR1 and CDR2 (germline): MGHRA, YSYEKL. V lost 1 base to trimming and J lost 7 bases, with 29 bases between them. CDR3 sequence: CASSQVVASGGGGFTNEQFF. CDR3 DNA sequence: TGCGCCAGCAGCCAAGTGGTCGCTAGCGGCGGAGGGGGGTTTACGAATGAGCAGTTCTTC.

The J gene is TRBJ2-3, the V gene TRBV29-1; TRBD2 might be the D (7 bases). From germline, CDR1 is SQVTM and CDR2 ANQGSEA. The CDR3 spans 15 residues. Trimming stripped 3 bases from V and 0 bases from J, with 13 bases between. The CDR3 loop is CSVESRGASTDTQYF. The CDR3 DNA reads TGCAGCGTTGAGTCTCGGGGGGCCAGCACAGATACGCAGTATTTT.

This clone was detected only a few times. The chain employs TRBV11-3 and TRBJ2-1; the D gene is possibly TRBD2 (5 bases). CDR3 length: 11 amino acids. V was cut by 11 bases and J by 4 bases, with 9 bases left in between. Looked up from germline, CDR1 is SGHNT and CDR2 is YENEEA. The CDR3 DNA is TGTGCCTCCGGGGTTTACAATGAGCAGTTCTTC. The encoded protein is CASGVYNEQFF.

The V call is TRBV6-5, the J call TRBJ1-6; D unclear. CDR3 length equals 12 residues. The germline CDR1 and CDR2 sequences are MNHEY and SVGAGI. Deletions cut 6 bases from V and 10 bases from J, with 10 bases between. CDR3 nucleotide sequence: TGTGCCAGCAGGCTCGGCGGCTCACCCCTCCACTTT. It translates to CASRLGGSPLHF.

The genes are TRBV29-1 and TRBJ2-2, with D hard to call. V gave up 3 bases and J gave up 3 bases, with 5 bases separating them. CDR3 length equals 12 residues. The V gene's germline CDR1 is SQVTM and CDR2 ANQGSEA. CDR3 sequence (DNA): TGCAGCGTTGATCAGGACACCGGGGAGCTGTTTTTT. Residues: CSVDQDTGELFF.

The chain links TRBV30 to TRBJ2-7, with D possibly matching TRBD2 (5 bases). Trimming pared 3 bases from V and 5 bases from J, leaving 14 bases between. The germline gives CDR1 GTSNPN, CDR2 SVGIG (reference sequence). CDR3 size: 13 residues. CDR3 region: CAWRAPGSNEQYF. The CDR3 DNA sequence: TGTGCCTGGAGAGCCCCGGGGTCGAACGAGCAGTACTTC.